This entry lists 14 T cell receptor beta chains sequenced from one sample in a study of blood T cell repertoires in COVID-19. Here immunoSEQ multiplex PCR was the method, and the copy in TCRdb shows in-frame clones only, minus some. This sample yields 170,000 or so clones, of which roughly 83% are seen a single time; roughly 15% belongs to the top ten. The sample comprised peripheral blood. These receptors were obtained from a man aged 18 to 35 with active or convalescent COVID-19.

The J gene is TRBJ1-3, the V gene TRBV25-1, with TRBD1 matching over 10 bases. This CDR3 contains 14 residues. V lost 4 bases, J lost 7 bases, and 4 bases stayed unmatched. CDR1 is MGHDK and CDR2 is SYGVNS in the germline V gene. CDR3 sequence: CASSGPGQGNTIYF. CDR3 in DNA: TGTGCCAGCAGTGGACCGGGACAGGGGAACACCATATATTTT.

The V call is TRBV7-9, the J call TRBJ1-6, with a weak D call TRBD1 (5 bases). This CDR3 region has 15 residues. Germline V lookup: CDR1 SEHNR, CDR2 FQNEAQ (reference sequence). V lost 11 bases and J 5 bases, leaving 19 bases between the germline ends. The CDR3 DNA sequence: TGTGCCCAACCCGGCCCGGGGGGAAATAATTCACCCCTCCACTTT. Its protein product is CAQPGPGGNNSPLHF.

This CDR3 reads CASSLAGQNSPLHF. The DNA of the CDR3 is TGTGCCAGCAGCTTAGCGGGACAGAATTCACCCCTCCACTTT. V is TRBV7-2 and J is TRBJ1-6; TRBD1 matches 7 bases. Trimming took 0 bases from V and 7 from J; bases not matched to a gene: 0. There are 14 residues in the CDR3. CDR1 is SGHTA and CDR2 is FQGNSA in the germline V gene.

CDR3 sequence (DNA): TGTGCCACCAGCAGAGATCTTCGTCCAGGGGTCTATGGCTACACCTTC. Protein: CATSRDLRPGVYGYTF. The chain recombines TRBV15 with TRBJ1-2, with D perhaps matching TRBD1 (6 bases). The length of the CDR3 is 16 residues. The ends were cut back, 0 bases at V and 4 bases at J, with 15 bases in the middle. Germline assignment: CDR1 LNHNV and CDR2 YYDKDF (reference sequence).

This clone is a singleton in its sample. V is TRBV18 and J is TRBJ2-4; 8 bases are a match to TRBD2. The germline CDR1 and CDR2 sequences are KGHSH and LQKENI. V was clipped by 1 base and J by 10 bases; unmatched bases: 6. This CDR3 contains 14 residues. CDR3 residues: CASSPRSAGGIQYF. The CDR3 DNA is TGTGCCAGCTCACCACGATCGGCGGGAGGAATTCAGTACTTC.

The chain has TRBV18 and TRBJ1-5; the match to TRBD1 covers 8 bases. This CDR3 region has 16 residues. The V segment lost 1 base and the J segment 1 base; nucleotides outside the gene matches: 3. CDR1 is KGHSH, CDR2 LQKENI, per germline. CDR3: CASSPQNRGSNQPQHF. The CDR3 DNA reads TGTGCCAGCTCACCACAAAACAGGGGGAGCAATCAGCCCCAGCATTTT.

This clone appeared a single time. The chain employs TRBV5-1 and TRBJ2-6, with 10 nucleotides matching TRBD1. Trimming removed 3 bases from V and 0 bases from J; junction bases left unmatched: 6. Germline V gene sequence: CDR1 SGHRS, CDR2 YFSETQ. This CDR3 comprises 18 residues. CDR3 bases: TGCGCCAGCAGCTCGTGGGACAGGGGTTACTCTGGGGCCAACGTCCTGACTTTC. It codes for CASSSWDRGYSGANVLTF.

The rearrangement links TRBV7-2 to TRBJ1-5, with 10 bases fitting TRBD1. With 5 bases clipped from V and 1 base from J, the junction kept 2 bases outside the gene matches. The CDR3 spans 15 residues. Germline assignment: CDR1 SGHTA and CDR2 FQGNSA. Here the CDR3 DNA reads TGTGCCAGCAGCCAGGACAGGGGGAGCAATCAGCCCCAGCATTTT. Protein product: CASSQDRGSNQPQHF.

This sequence joins TRBV19 and TRBJ2-7; TRBD2 agrees at 8 bases. Trimming cost V 3 bases and J 3 bases; bases outside gene matches: 13. Germline V CDR1 and CDR2: LNHDA, SQIVND (reference sequence). The CDR3 is 17 residues long. The CDR3 DNA is TGTGCCAGTAGTATCGCCGGGTCCGGGAGGGGGAGCTACGAGCAGTACTTC. The encoded protein is CASSIAGSGRGSYEQYF.

The gene calls are TRBV5-4 and TRBJ2-7; TRBD2 matches 8 bases. The germline gives CDR1 SGHNT, CDR2 YYREEE (reference sequence). The V segment lost 4 bases and the J segment 5 bases; nucleotides outside the gene matches: 5. There are 13 residues in the CDR3. CDR3 sequence reads: CASSPGGIDEQYF. The CDR3 DNA reads as TGTGCCAGCAGCCCGGGGGGGATCGACGAGCAGTACTTC.

The chain is built from TRBV6-5 and TRBJ1-5; TRBD1 aligns across 7 bases. The V gene's germline CDR1 is MNHEY and CDR2 SVGAGI. The CDR3 spans 15 residues. V was pared by 5 bases and J by 2 bases, with 6 bases of the junction left unmatched. This CDR3 is CASSSRQGGNQPQHF. In DNA form, the CDR3 reads TGTGCCAGCAGTAGCAGACAGGGAGGCAATCAGCCCCAGCATTTT.

The chain uses TRBV5-1 and TRBJ2-7, with TRBD1 identical over 10 bases. The CDR3 has 16 residues. The junction had 11 bases not matched to a gene; V was cut back by 3 bases and J by 5 bases. From germline, CDR1 is SGHRS and CDR2 YFSETQ. CDR3 sequence reads: CASSSFVGTGDNEQYF. The DNA for the CDR3 is TGCGCCAGCAGCTCGTTTGTTGGGACAGGGGACAACGAGCAGTACTTC.

This clone was recorded once. For the CDR3, the DNA is TGCAGCGTTGATGGAGACGGAGGGGCCAACGTCCTGACTTTC. It codes for CSVDGDGGANVLTF. V and J are TRBV29-1 and TRBJ2-6; no clear D. CDR1 and CDR2 from the germline V gene are SQVTM and ANQGSEA. This CDR3 region has 14 residues. Trimming took 3 bases from V and 4 from J, leaving 10 bases between them.

The chain employs TRBV10-1 and TRBJ2-1, with a weak D call TRBD2 (6 bases). The V and J ends lost 9 bases and 0 bases respectively, with 18 bases between them. CDR3 length: 16 residues. The germline V gene encodes CDR1 WNHNN and CDR2 SYGVQD (reference sequence). The DNA for the CDR3 is TGCGCCAGTCCCGGGGCGGGATCCCACTCCTACAATGAGCAGTTCTTC. Its protein product is CASPGAGSHSYNEQFF.